This T cell receptor beta chain was recovered during a study of T-cell memory formation after mild COVID-19. Study-wide points: Mostly located in CM and EM were contracting CD4+ clones, with contracting CD8+ clones located in EMRA.

The table lists this clonotype with a few counts. The antigen is undetermined. The ends were cut back, 0 bases at V and 0 bases at J, with 14 bases in the middle. This CDR3 is built from 18 residues. Germline V CDR1 and CDR2: LGHNA, YSLEER. TCRdb passed the 5' RACE reads through MiXCR, listing each CDR3 protein once. The sample holds 400,000 to 500,000 distinct CDR3 sequences, roughly 20% seen once. The sequencing sample was made of PBMCs or a T cell subset sorted from them (not recorded which). The sequence came from an adult woman who had mild COVID-19 (a few samples of this study predate the infection). Cell type and time point are not known. The chain is built from TRBV4-3 and TRBJ2-2; possible D gene TRBD2, 6 bases. The CDR3 region has the DNA TGCGCCAGCAGCCAAGAACTAGGGAGGTTACCGAACACCGGGGAGCTGTTTTTT. Translating it yields CASSQELGRLPNTGELFF.